This T cell receptor (beta chain) was found in a study of T cells after yellow fever vaccination. Each CDR3 protein is one row after TCRdb ran MiXCR on the 5' RACE reads. The table has 400,000 or so distinct CDR3 sequences, 11% seen once. General observations from the study: There was a small share of clonotypes that showed up in both the CD4 and CD8 compartments.

This clonotype has a handful of counts. Its antigen is unidentified. The CDR3 is made up of 14 amino acids. Germline-derived CDR1 and CDR2 are SGHNT and YYREEE (reference sequence). V was clipped by 3 bases and J by 6 bases; unmatched bases: 7. Source: PBMCs, taken on the day of the first yellow fever vaccination. The source of this sequence is a young man who received the YFV17D yellow fever vaccine. This chain links TRBV5-4 with TRBJ1-1; 8 bases map to TRBD1. This CDR3 reads CASSWTDRGAEAFF. In DNA, the CDR3 is TGTGCCAGCAGCTGGACAGACAGGGGCGCTGAAGCTTTCTTT.